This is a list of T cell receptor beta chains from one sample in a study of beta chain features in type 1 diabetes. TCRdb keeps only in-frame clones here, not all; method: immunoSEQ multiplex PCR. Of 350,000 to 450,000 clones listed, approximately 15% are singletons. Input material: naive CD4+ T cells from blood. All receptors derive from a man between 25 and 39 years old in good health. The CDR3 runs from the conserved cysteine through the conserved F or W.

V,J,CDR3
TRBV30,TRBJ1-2,CAWSFGRVYGYTF
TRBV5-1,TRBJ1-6,CASSSKGGWNSPLHF
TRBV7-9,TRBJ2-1,CASSPLGLGYNEQFF
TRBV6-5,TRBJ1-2,CASSWTGTTNYGYTF
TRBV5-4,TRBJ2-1,CASSFDRAPHNEQFF
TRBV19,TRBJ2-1,CASSIGAGTGNEQFF
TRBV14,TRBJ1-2,CASSTNGGRRSYGYTF
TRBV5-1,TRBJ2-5,CASSWTGVVQETQYF
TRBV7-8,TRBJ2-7,CASSPQGPTGQYF
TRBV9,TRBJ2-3,CASSVAGSTDTQYF
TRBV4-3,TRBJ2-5,CASSRQASGAYQETQYF
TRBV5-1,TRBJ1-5,CASRGRRSNQPQHF
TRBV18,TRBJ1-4,CASSRRDRGLENEKLFF
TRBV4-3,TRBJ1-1,CASSQGANTEAFF
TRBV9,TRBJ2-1,CASSVAGGNEQFF
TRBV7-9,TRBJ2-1,CASSGGEQFF
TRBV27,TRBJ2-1,CASSSTYNEQFF
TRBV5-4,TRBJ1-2,CASSNRTTGVGYTF
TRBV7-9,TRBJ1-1,CASSLLANTEAFF
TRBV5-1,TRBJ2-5,CASSLAGSQETQYF
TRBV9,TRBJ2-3,CASSEPGKSSTDTQYF
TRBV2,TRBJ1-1,CASSGGQAIEAFF
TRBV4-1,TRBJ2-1,CASSQEEHRRGRNEQFF
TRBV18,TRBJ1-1,CASSPLVTSTFIAFF
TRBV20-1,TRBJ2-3,CSASGVDTQYF
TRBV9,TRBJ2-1,CASSVDAGGVRNEQFF
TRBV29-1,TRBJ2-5,CSVLPRTGVETQYF